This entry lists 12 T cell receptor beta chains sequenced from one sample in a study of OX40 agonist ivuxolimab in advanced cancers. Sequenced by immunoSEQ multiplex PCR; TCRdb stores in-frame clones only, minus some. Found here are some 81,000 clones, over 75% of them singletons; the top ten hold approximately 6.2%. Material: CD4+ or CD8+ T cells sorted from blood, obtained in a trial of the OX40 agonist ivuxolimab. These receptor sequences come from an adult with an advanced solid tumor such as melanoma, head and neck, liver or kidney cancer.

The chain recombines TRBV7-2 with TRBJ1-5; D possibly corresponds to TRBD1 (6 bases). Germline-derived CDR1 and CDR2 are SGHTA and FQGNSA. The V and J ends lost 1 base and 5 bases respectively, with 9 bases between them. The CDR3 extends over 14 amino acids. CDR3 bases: TGTGCCAGCAGCTTAGGATCAGGGGATCAGCCCCAGCATTTT. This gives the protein CASSLGSGDQPQHF.

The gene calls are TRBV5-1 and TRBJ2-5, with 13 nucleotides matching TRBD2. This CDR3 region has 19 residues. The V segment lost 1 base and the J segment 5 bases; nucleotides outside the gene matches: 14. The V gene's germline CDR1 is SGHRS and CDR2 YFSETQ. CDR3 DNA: TGCGCCAGCAGCTTGTTTCTAAGGACTAGCGGGAGCCCCCGGGAGACCCAGTACTTC. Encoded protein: CASSLFLRTSGSPRETQYF. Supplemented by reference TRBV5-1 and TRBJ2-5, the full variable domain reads KAGVTQTPRYLIKTRGQQVTLSCSPISGHRSVSWYQQTPGQGLQFLFEYFSETQRNKGNFPGRFSGRQFSNSRSEMNVSTLELGDSALYLCASSLFLRTSGSPRETQYFGPGTRLLVL.

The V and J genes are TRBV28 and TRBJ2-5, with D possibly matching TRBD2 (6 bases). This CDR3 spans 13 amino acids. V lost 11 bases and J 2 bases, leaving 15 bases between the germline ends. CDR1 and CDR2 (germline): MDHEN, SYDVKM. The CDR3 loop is CASWGDPQETQYF. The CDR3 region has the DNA TGTGCCTCCTGGGGGGATCCGCAAGAGACCCAGTACTTC.

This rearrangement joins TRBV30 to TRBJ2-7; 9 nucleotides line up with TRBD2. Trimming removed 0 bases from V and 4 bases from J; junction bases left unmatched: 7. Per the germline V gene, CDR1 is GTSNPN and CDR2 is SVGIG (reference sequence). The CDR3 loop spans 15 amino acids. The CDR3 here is CAWSVSSGMGYEQYF. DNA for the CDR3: TGTGCCTGGAGTGTTTCTAGCGGGATGGGGTACGAGCAGTACTTC.

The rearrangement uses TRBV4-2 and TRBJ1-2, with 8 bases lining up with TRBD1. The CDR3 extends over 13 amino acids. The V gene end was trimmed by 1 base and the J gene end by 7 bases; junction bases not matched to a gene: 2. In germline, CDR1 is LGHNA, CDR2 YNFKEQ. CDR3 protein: CASSQAGGGGYTF. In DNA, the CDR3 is TGTGCCAGCAGCCAAGCAGGGGGCGGTGGCTACACCTTC.

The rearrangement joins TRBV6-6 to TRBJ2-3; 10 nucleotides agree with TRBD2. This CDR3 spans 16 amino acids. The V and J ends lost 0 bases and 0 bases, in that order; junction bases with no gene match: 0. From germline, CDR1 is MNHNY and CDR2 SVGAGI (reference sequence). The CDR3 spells CASSYSTSGSTDTQYF. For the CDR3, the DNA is TGTGCCAGCAGTTACTCGACTAGCGGGAGCACAGATACGCAGTATTTT.

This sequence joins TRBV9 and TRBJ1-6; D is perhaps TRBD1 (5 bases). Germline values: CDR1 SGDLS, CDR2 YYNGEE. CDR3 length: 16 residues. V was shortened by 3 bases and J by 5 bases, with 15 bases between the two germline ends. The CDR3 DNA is TGTGCCAGCAGCGGCCCCGGGGGGAGTGATAATTCACCCCTCCACTTT. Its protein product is CASSGPGGSDNSPLHF.

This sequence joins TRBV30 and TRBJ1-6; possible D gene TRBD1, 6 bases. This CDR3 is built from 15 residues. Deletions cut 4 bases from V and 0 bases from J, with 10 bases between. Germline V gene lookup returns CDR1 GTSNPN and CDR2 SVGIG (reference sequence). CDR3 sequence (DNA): TGTGCCTGGAAGGGGGACCGCTCCTATAATTCACCCCTCCACTTT. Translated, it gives CAWKGDRSYNSPLHF.

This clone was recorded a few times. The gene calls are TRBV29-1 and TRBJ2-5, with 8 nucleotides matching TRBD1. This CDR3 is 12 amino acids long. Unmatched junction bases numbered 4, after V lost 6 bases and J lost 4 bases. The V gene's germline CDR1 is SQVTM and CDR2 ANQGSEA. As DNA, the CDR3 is TGCAGCGTCCCCAGGGGGCGAGAGACCCAGTACTTC. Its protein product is CSVPRGRETQYF.

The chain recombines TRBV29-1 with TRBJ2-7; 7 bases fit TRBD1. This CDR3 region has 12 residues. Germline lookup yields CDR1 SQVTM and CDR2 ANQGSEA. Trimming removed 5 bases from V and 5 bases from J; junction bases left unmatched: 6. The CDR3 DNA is TGCAGCGTTTGGGAAGGGGGCCACGAGCAGTACTTC. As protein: CSVWEGGHEQYF.

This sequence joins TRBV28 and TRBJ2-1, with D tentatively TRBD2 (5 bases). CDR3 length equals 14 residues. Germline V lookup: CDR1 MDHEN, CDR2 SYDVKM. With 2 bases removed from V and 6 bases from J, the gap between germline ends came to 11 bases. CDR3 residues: CASSLMATTNEQFF. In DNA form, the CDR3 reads TGTGCCAGCAGTTTAATGGCGACTACCAATGAGCAGTTCTTC.

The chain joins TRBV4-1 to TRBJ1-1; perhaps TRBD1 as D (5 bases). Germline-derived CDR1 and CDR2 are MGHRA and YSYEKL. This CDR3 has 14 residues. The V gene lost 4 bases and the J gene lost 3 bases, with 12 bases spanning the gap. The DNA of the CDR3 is TGCGCCAGCAGCCGACTACAGGTAGACACTGAAGCTTTCTTT. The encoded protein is CASSRLQVDTEAFF.